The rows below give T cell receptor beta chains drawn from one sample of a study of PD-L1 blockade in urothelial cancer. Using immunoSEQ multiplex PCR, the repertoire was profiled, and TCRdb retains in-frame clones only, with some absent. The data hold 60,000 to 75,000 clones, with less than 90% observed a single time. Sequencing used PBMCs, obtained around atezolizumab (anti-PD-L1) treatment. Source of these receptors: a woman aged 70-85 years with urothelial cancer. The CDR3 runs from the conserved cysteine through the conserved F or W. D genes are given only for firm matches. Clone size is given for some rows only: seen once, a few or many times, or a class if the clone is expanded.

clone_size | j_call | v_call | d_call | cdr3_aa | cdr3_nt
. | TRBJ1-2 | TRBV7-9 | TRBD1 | CASSHTHRGNYGYTF | TGTGCCAGCAGCCACACTCACAGGGGCAACTATGGCTACACCTTC
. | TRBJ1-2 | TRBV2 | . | CASSDRGNYGYTF | TGTGCCAGCAGTGACAGGGGCAACTATGGCTACACCTTC
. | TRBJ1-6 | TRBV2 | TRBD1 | CASSDTMRGLLSSPLHF | TGTGCCAGCAGTGATACGATGAGGGGGCTGTTGAGTTCACCCCTCCACTTT
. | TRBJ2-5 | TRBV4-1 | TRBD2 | CASSQDPAGDQETQYF | TGCGCCAGCAGCCAAGACCCAGCGGGGGACCAAGAGACCCAGTACTTC
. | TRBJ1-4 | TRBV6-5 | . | CASRRDTTQEKLFF | TGTGCCAGCAGAAGGGACACTACACAAGAAAAACTGTTTTTT
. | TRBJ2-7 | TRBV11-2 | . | CASSLVGGPNGDEQYF | TGTGCCAGCAGCTTAGTGGGAGGTCCGAACGGGGACGAGCAGTACTTC
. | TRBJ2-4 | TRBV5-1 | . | CASAPGQFNDIQYF | TGCGCCAGCGCCCCAGGGCAATTTAACGACATTCAGTACTTC
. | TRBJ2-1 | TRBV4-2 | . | CASSQDRGGHYNEQFF | TGTGCCAGCAGCCAAGATAGAGGGGGTCATTACAATGAGCAGTTCTTC
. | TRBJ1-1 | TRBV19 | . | CASSNRVNTEAFF | TGTGCCAGTAGTAACAGGGTGAACACTGAAGCTTTCTTT
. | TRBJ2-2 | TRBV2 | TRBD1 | CASSDPDRDGGANTGELFF | TGTGCCAGCAGTGACCCAGACAGGGATGGTGGGGCGAACACCGGGGAGCTGTTTTTT
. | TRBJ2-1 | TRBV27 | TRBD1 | CASSSNRGLGSGSYNEQFF | TGTGCCAGCAGTTCGAACAGGGGCCTGGGGAGCGGATCCTACAATGAGCAGTTCTTC
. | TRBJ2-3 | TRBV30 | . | CAWSVVTGTQYF | TGTGCCTGGAGTGTAGTGACGGGTACGCAGTATTTT
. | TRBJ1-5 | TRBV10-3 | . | CAISVEGGNQPQHF | TGTGCCATCAGTGTAGAGGGAGGAAATCAGCCCCAGCATTTT
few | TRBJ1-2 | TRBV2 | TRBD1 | CASSPGQGIYGYTF | TGTGCCAGCAGTCCGGGACAGGGAATCTATGGCTACACCTTC
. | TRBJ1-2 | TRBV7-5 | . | CVRSLLGGNYGYTF | TGTGTCAGAAGCTTATTAGGAGGAAACTATGGCTACACCTTC
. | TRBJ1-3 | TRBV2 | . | CASSGKMGDSGNTIYF | TGTGCCAGCAGTGGCAAAATGGGCGACTCTGGAAACACCATATATTTT
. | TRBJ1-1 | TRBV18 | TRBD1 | CASSPPTGQTAFF | TGTGCCAGCTCACCACCCACGGGACAGACGGCTTTCTTT
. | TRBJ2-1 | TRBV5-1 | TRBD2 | CASSLGLAGANEQFF | TGCGCCAGCAGCTTGGGCCTAGCGGGGGCTAATGAGCAGTTCTTC
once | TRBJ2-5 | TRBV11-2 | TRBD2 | CASQRRVPGLAGQETQYF | TGTGCCAGCCAAAGGAGGGTTCCGGGACTAGCGGGACAAGAGACCCAGTACTTC
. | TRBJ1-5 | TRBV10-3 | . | CAISESRDSGPQHF | TGTGCCATCAGTGAGTCACGGGACTCGGGGCCCCAGCATTTT
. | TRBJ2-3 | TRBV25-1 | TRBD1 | CASSAPGTVTDTQYF | TGTGCCAGCAGTGCCCCAGGGACAGTCACAGATACGCAGTATTTT
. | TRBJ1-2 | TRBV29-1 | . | CSVVGQGGETNYGYTF | TGCAGCGTTGTCGGCCAGGGCGGGGAGACTAACTATGGCTACACCTTC
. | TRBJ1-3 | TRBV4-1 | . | CASSQDPDEAVSGNTIYF | TGCGCCAGCAGCCAAGATCCGGATGAGGCAGTCTCTGGAAACACCATATATTTT
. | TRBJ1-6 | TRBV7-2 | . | CASSTRTSPLHF | TGTGCCAGCAGTACCCGGACATCACCCCTCCACTTT
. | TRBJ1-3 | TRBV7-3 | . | CASSLQGSSGNTIYF | TGTGCCAGCAGCTTACAGGGGAGCTCTGGAAACACCATATATTTT
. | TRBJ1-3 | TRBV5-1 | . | CASSLGAWGRGNTIYF | TGCGCCAGCAGCTTGGGGGCCTGGGGGCGAGGAAACACCATATATTTT
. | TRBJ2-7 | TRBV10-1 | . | CASSDPSSYEQYF | TGCGCCAGCAGTGACCCATCCTCCTACGAGCAGTACTTC
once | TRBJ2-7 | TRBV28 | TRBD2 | CASRVHGTSGPNLSYEQYF | TGTGCCAGCAGGGTACACGGAACTAGCGGGCCCAACCTCTCCTACGAGCAGTACTTC
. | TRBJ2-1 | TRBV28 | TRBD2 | CASSFPGLAAYNEQFF | TGTGCCAGCAGTTTCCCCGGACTAGCGGCCTACAATGAGCAGTTCTTC
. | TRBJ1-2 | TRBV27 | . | CASSLRGAVNGYTF | TGTGCCAGCAGTTTACGGGGGGCGGTTAATGGCTACACCTTC
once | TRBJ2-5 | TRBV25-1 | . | CASSELREYGETQYF | TGTGCCAGCAGTGAATTACGCGAGTACGGAGAGACCCAGTACTTC
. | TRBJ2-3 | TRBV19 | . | CASSIQGTSTDTQYF | TGTGCCAGTAGTATCCAGGGAACTAGCACAGATACGCAGTATTTT
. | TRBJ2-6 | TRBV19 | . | CASSAGGRSQANVLTF | TGTGCCAGTAGCGCCGGGGGGCGATCACAGGCCAACGTCCTGACTTTC
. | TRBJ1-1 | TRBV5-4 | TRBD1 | CAIPGQAATEAFF | TGTGCCATCCCGGGACAGGCGGCCACTGAAGCTTTCTTT
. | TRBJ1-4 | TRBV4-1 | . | CASSPTGAGSNEKLFF | TGCGCCAGCAGCCCGACTGGGGCAGGGTCAAATGAAAAACTGTTTTTT
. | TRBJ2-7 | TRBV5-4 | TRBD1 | CASSSKGASYEQYF | TGTGCCAGCAGCTCTAAGGGGGCCTCCTACGAGCAGTACTTC
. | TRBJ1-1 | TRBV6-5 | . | CASSYSAGGGGTEAFF | TGTGCCAGCAGTTACTCAGCCGGCGGGGGCGGCACTGAAGCTTTCTTT
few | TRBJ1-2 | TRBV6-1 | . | CASSEIAALANYGYTF | TGTGCCAGCAGTGAAATAGCCGCCTTAGCTAACTATGGCTACACCTTC
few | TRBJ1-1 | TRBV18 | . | CASSPRREGVGAFF | TGTGCCAGCTCACCACGGAGGGAGGGGGTTGGGGCTTTCTTT
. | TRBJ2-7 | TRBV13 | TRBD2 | CASSLAGGSNYEQYF | TGTGCCAGCAGCTTAGCGGGAGGGTCAAACTACGAGCAGTACTTC
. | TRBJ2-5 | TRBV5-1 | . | CASSLVGQAGETQYF | TGCGCCAGCAGCTTGGTAGGGCAGGCGGGAGAGACCCAGTACTTC
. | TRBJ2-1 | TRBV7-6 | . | CASSRGGANEQFF | TGTGCCAGCAGCCGCGGCGGAGCCAATGAGCAGTTCTTC
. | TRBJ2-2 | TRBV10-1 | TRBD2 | CASSESSGGATGELFF | TGCGCCAGCAGTGAATCTAGCGGGGGGGCGACCGGGGAGCTGTTTTTT
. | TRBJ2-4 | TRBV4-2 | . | CASSQDSLAKNIQYF | TGTGCCAGCAGCCAAGACAGTCTAGCCAAAAACATTCAGTACTTC
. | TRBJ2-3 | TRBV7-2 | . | CASSQVASRTDTQYF | TGTGCCAGCAGCCAGGTGGCAAGCCGCACAGATACGCAGTATTTT
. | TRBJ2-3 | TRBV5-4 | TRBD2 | CASSLAQGLAGFSTDTQYF | TGTGCCAGCAGCTTGGCTCAAGGACTAGCGGGGTTTTCCACAGATACGCAGTATTTT
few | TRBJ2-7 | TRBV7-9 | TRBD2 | CASSREIAGGGDEQYF | TGTGCCAGCAGCCGTGAAATAGCGGGAGGTGGCGACGAGCAGTACTTC
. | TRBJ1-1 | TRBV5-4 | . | CASSLANSRRDAEAFF | TGTGCCAGCAGCTTGGCCAATTCGAGGAGGGACGCTGAAGCTTTCTTT
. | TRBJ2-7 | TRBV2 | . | CASSAGATYEQYF | TGTGCCAGCAGTGCGGGAGCTACCTACGAGCAGTACTTC
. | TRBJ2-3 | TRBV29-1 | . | CSVDNQESTDTQYF | TGCAGCGTTGATAATCAGGAAAGCACAGATACGCAGTATTTT
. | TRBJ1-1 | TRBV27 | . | CASSFAVMNTEAFF | TGTGCCAGCAGTTTCGCGGTAATGAACACTGAAGCTTTCTTT
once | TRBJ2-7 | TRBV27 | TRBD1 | CASTLTGTGAYEQYF | TGTGCCAGCACCCTGACCGGGACAGGGGCCTACGAGCAGTACTTC
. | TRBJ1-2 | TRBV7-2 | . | CASSPPPTQPWTPNYGYTF | TGTGCCAGCAGCCCACCCCCGACCCAACCTTGGACACCTAACTATGGCTACACCTTC
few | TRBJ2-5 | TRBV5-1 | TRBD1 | CASSSQGETQYF | TGCGCCAGCAGCTCACAGGGGGAGACCCAGTACTTC